The subject of this entry is one T cell receptor beta chain. The CDR3 runs to 16 residues. J gave up 2 bases and V 4 bases, and 5 bases lay outside the gene matches. Germline CDR1 reads SGHVS; CDR2 reads FQNEAQ. The sample is drawn from a study of blood T cell repertoires in COVID-19. Study-wide context: Sites across the United States, Italy and Spain contributed samples from acute and convalescent COVID-19.

Clones were sequenced by immunoSEQ multiplex PCR, and TCRdb holds only the in-frame ones, with some missing. The sample consists of roughly 340,000 clones, 91% of them appearing once. The source is a woman aged 18-29 years who had recovered from COVID-19. The sequenced sample was peripheral blood. This chain connects TRBV7-8 to TRBJ1-5, with 10 bases lining up with TRBD1. CDR3: CASSSTGGRGNQPQHF. In DNA, the CDR3 is TGTGCCAGCAGCTCGACAGGGGGCAGGGGCAATCAGCCCCAGCATTTT.